The 10 T cell receptor beta chains below were found in one sample sequenced in a study of blood T cell repertoires in COVID-19. The table came from immunoSEQ multiplex PCR; TCRdb's copy has only in-frame clones and leaves some out. This table holds about 160,000 clones, approximately 82% found once. The specimen was peripheral blood. These receptors were taken from a woman aged 40 to 55 with COVID-19, enrolled during active disease.

This sequence joins TRBV6-6 and TRBJ2-5; D remains unclear. Trimming took off 3 bases at V and 3 bases at J, with 5 bases between the two ends. Per germline, CDR1 MNHNY and CDR2 SVGAGI (reference sequence). The CDR3 extends over 12 amino acids. CDR3 bases: TGTGCCAGCAGTTATGTAGAAGAGACCCAGTACTTC. Translating gives CASSYVEETQYF.

The V and J genes are TRBV12-3 or TRBV12-4 and TRBJ2-1; D ambiguous. V lost 9 bases, J lost 10 bases, and 10 bases lay in between. CDR3 size: 10 residues. The chain's CDR3 is CARKVGEQFF. CDR3 nucleotides: TGTGCCAGGAAGGTGGGCGAGCAGTTCTTC.

The chain joins TRBV2 to TRBJ2-2; possible D gene TRBD1, 7 bases. Trimming took off 3 bases at V and 4 bases at J, with 12 bases between the two ends. Germline V lookup: CDR1 SNHLY, CDR2 FYNNEI. The CDR3 totals 15 residues. The CDR3 bases are TGTGCCAGCAGTGAGGAGGGGGCGGGCACCGGGGAGCTGTTTTTT. This translates into CASSEEGAGTGELFF.

The V gene is TRBV3-1 (or the pseudogene TRBV3-2), the J gene TRBJ1-1; D is uncertain. Germline CDR1 is LGHDT and CDR2 is YNNKEL (reference sequence). The V end lost 0 bases, the J end lost 0 bases, and 5 bases lay between the germline ends. This CDR3 spans 14 amino acids. CDR3 region: CASSQDSLNTEAFF. DNA of the CDR3: TGTGCCAGCAGCCAAGATTCTCTGAACACTGAAGCTTTCTTT.

This rearrangement joins TRBV20-1 to TRBJ2-3; 10 bases are shared with TRBD2. The germline V gene encodes CDR1 DFQATT and CDR2 SNEGSKA (reference sequence). V dropped 3 bases and J dropped 2; count of bases not matched to a gene: 5. This CDR3 region has 15 residues. The CDR3 nucleotides are TGCAGTGCTAGTATACTAGCGGGGAACACAGATACGCAGTATTTT. It is translated as CSASILAGNTDTQYF.

The chain combines TRBV11-2 with TRBJ1-1, with TRBD1 as a possible D gene (5 bases). Trimming removed 4 bases from V and 8 bases from J, with 14 bases in between. This CDR3 spans 13 amino acids. Germline V gene lookup returns CDR1 SGHAT and CDR2 FQNNGV. The CDR3 loop is CASSSLFGAEAFF. CDR3 DNA: TGTGCCAGCAGCTCGCTATTTGGGGCCGAAGCTTTCTTT. The full variable domain, in which reference TRBV11-2 and TRBJ1-1 provide the parts outside the CDR3, is EAGVAQSPRYKIIEKRQSVAFWCNPISGHATLYWYQQILGQGPKLLIQFQNNGVVDDSQLPKDRFSAERLKGVDSTLKIQPAKLEDSAVYLCASSSLFGAEAFFGQGTRLTVV.

This chain connects TRBV28 to TRBJ2-2; D might be TRBD1 (6 bases). This CDR3 has 14 residues. CDR1 MDHEN and CDR2 SYDVKM come from the germline V gene. V dropped 5 bases and J dropped 14 bases, with 21 bases sitting between them. The CDR3 sequence: CASSTARGLEFLFF. CDR3 DNA sequence: TGTGCCAGCAGTACCGCCAGGGGCTTGGAGTTTCTGTTTTTT.

The rearrangement uses TRBV15 and TRBJ1-2, with D perhaps TRBD1 (6 bases). There are 15 residues in the CDR3. CDR1 is LNHNV, CDR2 YYDKDF, per germline (reference sequence). V was cut by 0 bases and J by 5 bases, with 13 bases left in between. CDR3 DNA sequence: TGTGCCACCAGCAGAGATCTGGGGGCACGTTATGGCTACACCTTC. Encoded protein: CATSRDLGARYGYTF. The whole variable domain, filled in from reference TRBV15 and TRBJ1-2, reads DAMVIQNPRYQVTQFGKPVTLSCSQTLNHNVMYWYQQKSSQAPKLLFHYYDKDFNNEADTPDNFQSRRPNTSFCFLDIRSPGLGDTAMYLCATSRDLGARYGYTFGSGTRLTVV.

The gene calls are TRBV21-1 and TRBJ2-3; no check of the table's D call, TRBD1, against the DNA was made. TRBV21-1 is a known pseudogene. This CDR3 is built from 16 residues. CDR3 in amino acids: CASSGPGGQGTDTQYF. In DNA, the CDR3 is TGTGCCAGCAGCGGACCTGGCGGACAGGGGACAGATACGCAGTATTTT.

The J gene is TRBJ2-1, the V gene TRBV2, with D possibly being TRBD1 (6 bases). V was shortened by 8 bases and J by 1 base, with 12 bases between the two germline ends. Germline V CDR1 and CDR2: SNHLY, FYNNEI. CDR3 length: 14 amino acids. CDR3 residues: CASQGMSSYNEQFF. The CDR3 nucleotides are TGTGCCAGCCAGGGGATGAGTTCCTACAATGAGCAGTTCTTC.